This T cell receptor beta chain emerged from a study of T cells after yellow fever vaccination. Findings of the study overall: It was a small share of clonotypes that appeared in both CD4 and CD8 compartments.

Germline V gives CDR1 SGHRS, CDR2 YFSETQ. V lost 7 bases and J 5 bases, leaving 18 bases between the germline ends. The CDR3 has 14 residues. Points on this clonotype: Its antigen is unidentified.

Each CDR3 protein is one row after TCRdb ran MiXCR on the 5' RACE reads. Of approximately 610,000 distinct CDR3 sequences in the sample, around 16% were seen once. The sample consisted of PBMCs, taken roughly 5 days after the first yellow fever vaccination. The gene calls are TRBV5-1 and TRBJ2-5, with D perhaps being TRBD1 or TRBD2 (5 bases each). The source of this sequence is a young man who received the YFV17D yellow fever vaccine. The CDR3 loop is CASGTPGEEETQYF. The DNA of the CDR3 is TGCGCCAGCGGGACGCCCGGTGAGGAGGAGACCCAGTACTTC. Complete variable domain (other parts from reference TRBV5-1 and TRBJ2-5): KAGVTQTPRYLIKTRGQQVTLSCSPISGHRSVSWYQQTPGQGLQFLFEYFSETQRNKGNFPGRFSGRQFSNSRSEMNVSTLELGDSALYLCASGTPGEEETQYFGPGTRLLVL.